This T cell receptor beta chain was captured in a study of T cells in Graves' hyperthyroidism and ophthalmopathy. As for the study in general: Peripheral blood was acquired at first diagnosis, ahead of any therapy whatsoever.

This clonotype showed up just a few times. Antigen unknown. Among the patients, aged 18 to 65, hyperthyroidism was newly diagnosed and had lasted under 2 months. Researchers amplified the TCR beta CDR3 regions from RNA transcripts. In the first-round RT-PCR of the TCR CDR3, the HTBI primer set was used. TCRdb re-called the multiplex PCR reads through MiXCR, storing one row per CDR3 protein. This table holds some 560,000 distinct CDR3 sequences, 15% to 18% found once. This CDR3 contains 14 residues. The germline V and J ends were trimmed by 5 bases and 3 bases, with 14 bases remaining between them. Germline V CDR1 and CDR2: SEHNR, FQNEAQ (reference sequence). Study-wide results and limits: Most clonotypes that expanded in the thyroid above 0.001 also showed up in blood.

This receptor was identified in a woman aged 25 to 39 with Graves' hyperthyroidism. The V and J genes are TRBV7-9 and TRBJ2-7; D may be TRBD1 or TRBD2 (5 bases each). Sequencing input: blood. This CDR3 reads CASSHRDGVYEQYF. DNA for the CDR3: TGTGCCAGCAGCCACCGGGACGGAGTCTACGAGCAGTACTTC. Filled out from reference TRBV7-9 and TRBJ2-7, the complete variable domain reads DTGVSQNPRHKITKRGQNVTFRCDPISEHNRLYWYRQTLGQGPEFLTYFQNEAQLEKSRLLSDRFSAERPKGSFSTLEIQRTEQGDSAMYLCASSHRDGVYEQYFGPGTRLTVT.